This TCR beta chain came from a study of early stage breast cancer tumors. The V gene end was trimmed by 1 base and the J gene end by 3 bases; junction bases not matched to a gene: 3. CDR3 length: 14 residues. Germline-derived CDR1 and CDR2 are GTSNPN and SVGIG (reference sequence). This clone was detected once. Method: immunoSEQ multiplex PCR; TCRdb's copy keeps in-frame clones and lacks some. The sample holds over 5,000 clones, roughly 72% seen once. J is TRBJ2-3 and V is TRBV30, with TRBD1 matching over 8 bases. This TCR came from a person between 55 and 69 years old with breast cancer. The material sequenced was breast tumor tissue. The CDR3 region is CAWSGTGFTDTQYF. In DNA, the CDR3 is TGTGCCTGGAGTGGGACAGGGTTTACAGATACGCAGTATTTT.